A selection of T cell receptor beta chains follows, all from one sample in a study of post-analysis software for immune sequencing data. TCRdb called the PCR reads again in MiXCR, with one record for every CDR3 protein. Of about 460,000 distinct CDR3 sequences in the sample, around 40% were seen once. The sample consisted of blood. The receptors originated from a girl aged 5-17 years with multiple sclerosis. CDR3s include the opening cysteine and the closing phenylalanine or tryptophan. D genes are given only for firm matches. Some rows mark clone size as missing; the rest say once, few, many or name a class of expanded clone.

d_gene: NA
j_gene: TRBJ1-5
v_gene: TRBV24-1
abundance: NA
CDR3aa: CATSRSGAQPQHF
CDR3nt: TGTGCCACCTCCCGGTCAGGGGCTCAGCCCCAGCATTTT

d_gene: NA
j_gene: TRBJ1-1
v_gene: TRBV6-5
abundance: NA
CDR3aa: CASRYTALNTEAFF
CDR3nt: TGTGCCAGCAGGTACACGGCTTTAAACACTGAAGCTTTCTTT

d_gene: NA
j_gene: TRBJ2-1
v_gene: TRBV28
abundance: NA
CDR3aa: CASSPGTSEGEQFF
CDR3nt: TGTGCCAGCAGTCCCGGGACCAGTGAGGGTGAGCAGTTCTTC

d_gene: NA
j_gene: TRBJ2-4
v_gene: TRBV25-1
abundance: NA
CDR3aa: CASNSGVDIQYF
CDR3nt: TGTGCCAGCAATTCGGGTGTGGACATTCAGTACTTC

d_gene: TRBD2
j_gene: TRBJ2-7
v_gene: TRBV5-1
abundance: NA
CDR3aa: CASSLGAGVSVEQYF
CDR3nt: TGCGCCAGCAGCTTGGGGGCGGGAGTTTCTGTCGAGCAGTACTTC

d_gene: NA
j_gene: TRBJ1-1
v_gene: TRBV29-1
abundance: NA
CDR3aa: CSAEGRLGAFF
CDR3nt: TGCAGCGCTGAGGGGCGGCTCGGGGCTTTCTTT

d_gene: NA
j_gene: TRBJ2-1
v_gene: TRBV5-1
abundance: NA
CDR3aa: CASSFAYYPYNEQFF
CDR3nt: TGCGCCAGCAGCTTCGCATACTACCCCTACAATGAGCAGTTCTTC

d_gene: TRBD1
j_gene: TRBJ1-1
v_gene: TRBV20-1
abundance: few
CDR3aa: CSARDQGVDTEAFF
CDR3nt: TGCAGTGCTAGAGATCAGGGGGTGGACACTGAAGCTTTCTTT

d_gene: TRBD2
j_gene: TRBJ2-3
v_gene: TRBV20-1
abundance: NA
CDR3aa: CSAMGTSGDTDTQYF
CDR3nt: TGCAGTGCTATGGGGACTAGCGGGGACACAGATACGCAGTATTTT

d_gene: TRBD1
j_gene: TRBJ2-7
v_gene: TRBV6-1
abundance: few
CDR3aa: CASSAYGTVYEQYF
CDR3nt: TGTGCCAGCAGTGCCTACGGGACAGTGTACGAGCAGTACTTC

d_gene: NA
j_gene: TRBJ2-5
v_gene: TRBV9
abundance: NA
CDR3aa: CASSPRGEWGQQETQYF
CDR3nt: TGTGCCAGCAGCCCCCGTGGGGAGTGGGGACAACAAGAGACCCAGTACTTC

d_gene: TRBD2
j_gene: TRBJ2-3
v_gene: TRBV4-2
abundance: few
CDR3aa: CASSIGASGNTDTQYF
CDR3nt: TGTGCCAGCAGCATAGGGGCTAGCGGGAATACAGATACGCAGTATTTT